What follows describes a single T cell receptor beta chain. This entry comes from a study of blood T cell repertoires in COVID-19. The overall study: Each recovered donor of Cohort 3 presented with two negative PCRs, clearance, or symptom resolution. Material from acute and convalescent COVID-19 was sourced from the United States, Italy and Spain.

Participants were aged roughly 18 to 100 years from 20 to 30 US areas. Cohort placement rested on clinical history that participants reported themselves. The protocol was immunoSEQ multiplex PCR, while the TCRdb copy is restricted to in-frame clones and leaves out a portion. Altogether some 300,000 clones are present, 70% to 90% being singletons, with the ten largest covering 2% to 2.5%. This CDR3 is built from 14 residues. Germline V lookup: CDR1 LNHDA, CDR2 SQIVND (reference sequence). V was pared by 4 bases and J by 1 base, with 10 bases between. The sequence was collected from a woman aged 55-70 years in a cohort exposed to, infected with or recovered from COVID-19 (not recorded which). The sample comprised PBMCs or T cells enriched from blood (not recorded which). This sequence joins TRBV19 and TRBJ1-1; D may be TRBD1 (6 bases). The CDR3 reads CASSTGAQNTEAFF. The CDR3, as DNA: TGTGCCAGTAGTACAGGGGCGCAGAACACTGAAGCTTTCTTT.